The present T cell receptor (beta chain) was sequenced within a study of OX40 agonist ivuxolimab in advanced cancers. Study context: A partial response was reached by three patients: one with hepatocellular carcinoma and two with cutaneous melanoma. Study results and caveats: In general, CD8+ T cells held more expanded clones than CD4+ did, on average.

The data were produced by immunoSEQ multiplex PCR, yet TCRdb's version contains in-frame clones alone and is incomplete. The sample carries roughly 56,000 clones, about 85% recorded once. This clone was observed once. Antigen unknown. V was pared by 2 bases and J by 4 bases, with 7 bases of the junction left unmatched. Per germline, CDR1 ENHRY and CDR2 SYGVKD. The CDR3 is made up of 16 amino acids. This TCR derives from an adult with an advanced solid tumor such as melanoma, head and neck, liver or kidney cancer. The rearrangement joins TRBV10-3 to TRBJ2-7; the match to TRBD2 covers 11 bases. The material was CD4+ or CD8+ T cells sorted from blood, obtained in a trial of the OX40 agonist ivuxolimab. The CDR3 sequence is CAISEEASGRRYEQYF. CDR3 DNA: TGTGCCATCAGTGAGGAAGCTAGCGGGAGGAGATACGAGCAGTACTTC.